Listed below are T cell receptor beta chains from one sample, sequenced in a study of blood T cell repertoires in COVID-19. Measured with immunoSEQ multiplex PCR; TCRdb has only the in-frame clones, and not every one. The sample holds over 200,000 clones, 70% to 85% seen once. Source material: peripheral blood. The receptors stem from a woman over 75 with COVID-19, enrolled during active disease. Both conserved end residues are trimmed from each CDR3. Rows give clone size only sometimes, using once, few, many, or a class for an expanded clone.

V gene: TRBV7-9
clone size: once
J gene: TRBJ2-1
CDR3 protein: ASSLRDTPYEQF

V gene: TRBV19
clone size: -
J gene: TRBJ1-5
CDR3 protein: ASRVQGSANQPQH

V gene: TRBV5-1
clone size: -
J gene: TRBJ1-2
CDR3 protein: ASSPGVDYGYT

V gene: TRBV9
clone size: once
J gene: TRBJ1-1
CDR3 protein: ASSATVNTEAF

V gene: TRBV2
clone size: -
J gene: TRBJ2-1
CDR3 protein: ASSETGGEQF

V gene: TRBV20-1
clone size: once
J gene: TRBJ1-1
CDR3 protein: SAIEGGFTEAF

V gene: TRBV7-3
clone size: -
J gene: TRBJ1-2
CDR3 protein: ASSLAAGEGYT

V gene: TRBV3-1/TRBV3-2
clone size: once
J gene: TRBJ1-4
CDR3 protein: ASSLRDRHEKLF

V gene: TRBV3-1/TRBV3-2
clone size: -
J gene: TRBJ2-3
CDR3 protein: ASSQVWLSGGSTDTQY

V gene: TRBV27
clone size: -
J gene: TRBJ1-2
CDR3 protein: ASSLGPKYGYT

V gene: TRBV2
clone size: -
J gene: TRBJ2-1
CDR3 protein: ASSGPGVSYNEQF

V gene: TRBV9
clone size: -
J gene: TRBJ1-5
CDR3 protein: ASSVGNQPQH

V gene: TRBV7-2
clone size: -
J gene: TRBJ2-2
CDR3 protein: ASSASGAVGELF

V gene: TRBV18
clone size: -
J gene: TRBJ1-1
CDR3 protein: ASSSGTGGDTEAF

V gene: TRBV5-6
clone size: -
J gene: TRBJ1-3
CDR3 protein: ASLQGAFIGNTIY

V gene: TRBV5-5
clone size: -
J gene: TRBJ2-7
CDR3 protein: ASDGGRKYEQY

V gene: TRBV19
clone size: -
J gene: TRBJ2-7
CDR3 protein: ASSIGRGTRTYEQY

V gene: TRBV12-5
clone size: once
J gene: TRBJ1-5
CDR3 protein: ASGLEQGIQPQH

V gene: TRBV6-5
clone size: -
J gene: TRBJ2-1
CDR3 protein: ASRGTGAQEQF

V gene: TRBV5-6
clone size: -
J gene: TRBJ2-3
CDR3 protein: ASSQHIAWDTDTQY

V gene: TRBV5-1
clone size: -
J gene: TRBJ1-4
CDR3 protein: ASSLAGQGAEKLF

V gene: TRBV5-1
clone size: -
J gene: TRBJ2-5
CDR3 protein: ARGFLSSGRGETQY

V gene: TRBV4-1
clone size: -
J gene: TRBJ1-4
CDR3 protein: ASSPYLGRGPEKLF

V gene: TRBV7-3
clone size: -
J gene: TRBJ1-6
CDR3 protein: ASSFLADNNSPLH

V gene: TRBV19
clone size: -
J gene: TRBJ1-5
CDR3 protein: ATLGNRGQSQPQH

V gene: TRBV25-1
clone size: -
J gene: TRBJ1-4
CDR3 protein: ASSEWGSFNEKLF

V gene: TRBV5-4
clone size: -
J gene: TRBJ2-2
CDR3 protein: ASSLNSIDGELF

V gene: TRBV7-7
clone size: -
J gene: TRBJ1-5
CDR3 protein: ASNTRQGEYQPQH

V gene: TRBV5-1
clone size: -
J gene: TRBJ2-5
CDR3 protein: ASSLMAGRETQY

V gene: TRBV28
clone size: -
J gene: TRBJ2-7
CDR3 protein: ASRPQGDYEQY

V gene: TRBV4-1
clone size: -
J gene: TRBJ1-5
CDR3 protein: ASSPEQGAAGNQPQH

V gene: TRBV9
clone size: -
J gene: TRBJ2-1
CDR3 protein: ASSRTSGVYNEQF

V gene: TRBV15
clone size: -
J gene: TRBJ1-2
CDR3 protein: ATSRDHRAGYT

V gene: TRBV5-1
clone size: once
J gene: TRBJ2-3
CDR3 protein: ASSLTVTGLTDTQY

V gene: TRBV12-3/TRBV12-4
clone size: -
J gene: TRBJ1-1
CDR3 protein: ASSGVGNTEAF

V gene: TRBV2
clone size: -
J gene: TRBJ1-2
CDR3 protein: ASTTSTVNYGYT

V gene: TRBV29-1
clone size: -
J gene: TRBJ2-4
CDR3 protein: SVAGGALGKNIQY

V gene: TRBV6-5
clone size: -
J gene: TRBJ2-7
CDR3 protein: ASATGWTYEQY

V gene: TRBV5-1
clone size: -
J gene: TRBJ1-3
CDR3 protein: ASSSGQPNTIY

V gene: TRBV4-1
clone size: once
J gene: TRBJ2-1
CDR3 protein: ASSQVAGTTYNEQF

V gene: TRBV24-1
clone size: -
J gene: TRBJ1-4
CDR3 protein: ATSDPSGQATTNEKLF

V gene: TRBV28
clone size: -
J gene: TRBJ1-5
CDR3 protein: ASSKLLPTGVGQPQH

V gene: TRBV10-1
clone size: once
J gene: TRBJ1-5
CDR3 protein: ASTPKGDRRGANQPQH

V gene: TRBV6-4
clone size: -
J gene: TRBJ1-5
CDR3 protein: ASISGFGGEGQPQH

V gene: TRBV5-1
clone size: once
J gene: TRBJ2-6
CDR3 protein: ASSSGPGANVLT

V gene: TRBV18
clone size: -
J gene: TRBJ1-5
CDR3 protein: ASSPRTGKGPQH

V gene: TRBV16
clone size: -
J gene: TRBJ2-1
CDR3 protein: ASSRDRNNEQF

V gene: TRBV6-5
clone size: -
J gene: TRBJ2-7
CDR3 protein: ASRVVTGAGYEQY

V gene: TRBV11-2
clone size: -
J gene: TRBJ2-7
CDR3 protein: ASSLRGRGYEQY

V gene: TRBV28
clone size: -
J gene: TRBJ1-1
CDR3 protein: ASLQGVDTEAF

V gene: TRBV6-2/TRBV6-3
clone size: few
J gene: TRBJ2-7
CDR3 protein: ASSYSGWYSSDEQY